This T cell receptor (beta chain) derives from a study of shared clonotypes between healthy human individuals. Study results and caveats: Around 5% of naive CD4 clonotypes were shared across a few donors.

The germline gives CDR1 WNHNN, CDR2 SYGVQD (reference sequence). V was pared by 6 bases and J by 6 bases, with 11 bases between. The CDR3 extends over 12 amino acids. The input for sorted-subset replicate PCRs was about 0.2 ug DNA, about 30,000 T cell genomes. Sequencing was performed with immunoSEQ multiplex PCR; in TCRdb, only in-frame clones are kept and a portion is missing. Among approximately 650,000 clones listed, about 95% were seen once. Naive CD8 populations comprised CD45RO-negative cells positively selected for CCR7, excluding terminally differentiated effector memory CD45RA+ cells. As concerns this clone: Its target is unknown.

Sequencing was carried out using naive CD8+ T cells sorted from blood. The origin of this receptor is a woman aged 25 to 39 in good health. This rearrangement joins TRBV10-1 to TRBJ1-2; D ambiguous. The CDR3 is CASSNGLDGYTF. CDR3 in DNA: TGCGCCAGCAGCAACGGCCTCGATGGCTACACCTTC.